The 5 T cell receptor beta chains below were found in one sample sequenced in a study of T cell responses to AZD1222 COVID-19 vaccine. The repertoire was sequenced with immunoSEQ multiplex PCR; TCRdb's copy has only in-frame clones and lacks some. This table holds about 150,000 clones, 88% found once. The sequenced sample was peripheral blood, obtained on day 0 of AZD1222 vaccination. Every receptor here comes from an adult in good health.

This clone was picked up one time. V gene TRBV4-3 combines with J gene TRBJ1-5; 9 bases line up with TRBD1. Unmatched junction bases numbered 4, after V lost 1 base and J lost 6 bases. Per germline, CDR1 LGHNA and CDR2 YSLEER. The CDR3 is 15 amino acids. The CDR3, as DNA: TGCGCCAGCAGCCAAGGGACAGGGGAGGGTCAGCCCCAGCATTTT. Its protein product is CASSQGTGEGQPQHF.

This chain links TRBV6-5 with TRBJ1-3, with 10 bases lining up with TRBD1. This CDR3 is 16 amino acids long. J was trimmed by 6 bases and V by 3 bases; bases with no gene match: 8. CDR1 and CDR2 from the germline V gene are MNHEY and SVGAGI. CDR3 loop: CASSYKAGQGENTIYF. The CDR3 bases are TGTGCCAGCAGTTATAAGGCCGGACAGGGGGAAAACACCATATATTTT.

The CDR3 DNA reads as TGTGCCAGCAGTGAAGGGGTCGGGGTAGGCACTGAAGCTTTCTTT. This codes for CASSEGVGVGTEAFF. J is TRBJ1-1 and V is TRBV6-1; no clear D. Trimming left V 1 base short and J 4 bases short, with 13 bases between. The CDR3 spans 15 residues. Germline CDR1 reads MNHNS; CDR2 reads SASEGT.

The CDR3 DNA follows: TGTGCCAGCAGCTTCTCTAGGGCCCCCACCGGGGAGCTGTTTTTT. Translation gives CASSFSRAPTGELFF. The V call is TRBV5-8, the J call TRBJ2-2; D uncertain. V was clipped by 2 bases and J by 4 bases, with 12 bases between them. The CDR3 consists of 15 residues. In germline, CDR1 is SGHTS, CDR2 YDEGEE. Filled out from reference TRBV5-8 and TRBJ2-2, the complete variable domain reads EAGVTQSPTHLIKTRGQQATLRCSPISGHTSVYWYQQALGLGLQFLLWYDEGEERNRGNFPPRFSGRQFPNYSSELNVNALELEDSALYLCASSFSRAPTGELFFGEGSRLTVL.

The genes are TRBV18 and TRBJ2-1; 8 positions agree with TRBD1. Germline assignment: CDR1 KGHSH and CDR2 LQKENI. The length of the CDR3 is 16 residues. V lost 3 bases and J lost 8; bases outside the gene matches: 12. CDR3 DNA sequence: TGTGCCAGCTCACCCTCCGGGACAGGACGGAGGCATGAGCAGTTCTTC. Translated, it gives CASSPSGTGRRHEQFF.